This TCR beta chain was profiled in a study of cytomegalovirus exposure and HLA in healthy donors. On this clone: Its antigen is not known.

PCR amplification relied on 60 Vbeta primers (plus 13 Jbeta primers). Original processing methods: In a later analysis, tens of millions of unique TCR beta chains included roughly 11 million shared by two or more donors. The data were produced by immunoSEQ multiplex PCR, yet TCRdb's version contains in-frame clones alone and is incomplete. V, J and clone size reflect that table, while D and trimming were determined from the DNA. The sample has around 130,000 clones; around 83% are singletons. Overall study results and limits: TCR beta V- and J-gene trimming was later associated with a missense DCLRE1C variant. From TCR beta sequences, most subjects' HLA-A and HLA-B alleles were reportedly predicted accurately. HLA alleles showed associations with around 15,000 TCR beta sequences in a later analysis, at a 0.05 false discovery rate.

The sequenced material came from PBMCs. The clonotype originates from a young woman in good health and CMV-seropositive.

CDR3 in DNA: TGTGCCAGTGGTACAGGGTTTTTAGTCACAGATACGCAGTATTTT. Its protein is CASGTGFLVTDTQYF. The chain uses TRBV6-1 and TRBJ2-3, with D possibly matching TRBD1 (6 bases). V lost 9 bases and J lost 2, with 18 bases in between. Germline V gene lookup returns CDR1 MNHNS and CDR2 SASEGT. CDR3 length equals 15 residues.